The 32 T cell receptor beta chains presented below share a single source sample, sequenced in a study of molecular identifiers for immune sequencing clone quantification. MiXCR, applied by TCRdb to the PCR reads, yields one record per CDR3 protein. There are approximately 60,000 distinct CDR3 sequences in the sample; roughly a fifth occur only once, and 1.4% lies in the top ten. Sequenced input: naive CD8+ T cells from blood, with Jurkat cell RNA spiked in. Subset denoted: FACS-sorted CD8+CD4-CCR7+CD45RA+ naive T cells. The source of these receptors is a human donor in good health. Some libraries in this study had Jurkat cell RNA spiked in.

Details on this clonotype: A much larger clonotype is one base distant, so this may be a read error. A read error is likely, as this CDR3 ends without the conserved phenylalanine or tryptophan. The chain joins TRBV7-3 to TRBJ2-1, with 7 bases matching TRBD2. Germline V lookup: CDR1 SGHTA, CDR2 FQGTGA. Germline trimming cut 5 bases from V and 0 bases from J; bases unmatched to any gene: 13. The CDR3 is 18 residues long. This CDR3 is CASSPRGGSIGSYNEQFL. The CDR3 region has the DNA TGTGCCAGCAGCCCGAGGGGAGGGTCAATCGGCTCCTACAATGAGCAGTTCCTC.

Ten or more counts support this clonotype. The chain employs TRBV11-2 and TRBJ2-5; weak D call: TRBD2 (6 bases). V lost 1 base and J 2 bases, leaving 11 bases between the germline ends. Germline V gene lookup returns CDR1 SGHAT and CDR2 FQNNGV. The CDR3 is 15 residues long. The CDR3 sequence: CASSLVGGIQETQYF. The DNA for the CDR3 is TGTGCCAGCAGCTTAGTAGGCGGGATACAAGAGACCCAGTACTTC.

At least ten counts were recorded for this clonotype. V usage is TRBV20-1 and J usage is TRBJ2-1; TRBD2 agrees at 10 bases. Trimming took 4 bases from V and 7 from J; bases not matched to a gene: 16. CDR1 is DFQATT and CDR2 is SNEGSKA in the germline V gene (reference sequence). There are 17 residues in the CDR3. The chain's CDR3 is CSATERGVLAGINEQFF. In nucleotides, the CDR3 is TGCAGTGCTACGGAGAGAGGGGTACTAGCGGGGATAAATGAGCAGTTCTTC.

A word on this clonotype: The junction differs from germline at one of its ends, possibly a read error. V and J are TRBV29-1 and TRBJ2-2, with D possibly TRBD2 on 5 matching bases. The CDR3 is made up of 12 amino acids. Germline V gene sequence: CDR1 SQVTM, CDR2 ANQGSEA. The CDR3 loop is CSVFWRTGEPFF. Written as DNA, the CDR3 is TGCAGCGTATTCTGGCGTACCGGGGAGCCGTTTTTT.

The chain is built from TRBV30 and TRBJ1-4, with unresolved D. Trimming shortened V by 0 bases and J by 8 bases, and 13 bases separated the two germline ends. This CDR3 has 14 amino acids. The germline V gene encodes CDR1 GTSNPN and CDR2 SVGIG (reference sequence). The CDR3 DNA reads as TGTGCCTGGAGTGTACGTCAGCGCGGGGAAAAACTGTTTTTT. Protein sequence: CAWSVRQRGEKLFF.

This clonotype was counted many times. The gene calls are TRBV5-1 and TRBJ2-3; 15 positions match TRBD2. V lost 4 bases to trimming and J lost 3 bases; unmatched junction nucleotides: 3. From germline, CDR1 is SGHRS and CDR2 YFSETQ. The CDR3 runs 16 residues. The CDR3 spells CASSIGTSGRTDTQYF. CDR3 coding DNA: TGCGCCAGCAGCATTGGGACTAGCGGGAGGACAGATACGCAGTATTTT. Combining the CDR3 with reference TRBV5-1 and TRBJ2-3 gives the whole variable domain KAGVTQTPRYLIKTRGQQVTLSCSPISGHRSVSWYQQTPGQGLQFLFEYFSETQRNKGNFPGRFSGRQFSNSRSEMNVSTLELGDSALYLCASSIGTSGRTDTQYFGPGTRLTVL.

Only a few counts were recorded for this clonotype. A read error may account for a junction end that differs from germline. The chain has TRBV11-3 and TRBJ2-7; possibly TRBD1 for D (8 bases). The CDR3 has 14 amino acids. Per germline, CDR1 SGHNT and CDR2 YENEEA. The CDR3 loop reads CASAGPDRDYVQYF. CDR3 sequence (DNA): TGTGCCAGCGCTGGCCCGGACAGGGACTACGTGCAGTACTTC.

This clonotype was detected ten times or more. The rearrangement links TRBV4-2 to TRBJ2-4, with D perhaps matching TRBD1 (5 bases). V was cut by 1 base and J by 13 bases, with 11 bases left in between. The CDR3 length is 12 residues. The germline CDR1 and CDR2 sequences are LGHNA and YNFKEQ. This chain's CDR3 is CASSQGRGAQYF. CDR3 nucleotides: TGTGCCAGCAGCCAAGGCCGTGGGGCCCAGTACTTC.

This clonotype was seen a handful of times. Just one base apart from a much larger clone, this may be a read error. The conserved final phenylalanine or tryptophan is absent from the CDR3, which likely points to a read error. This chain connects TRBV4-1 to TRBJ2-1; the D is unclear. This CDR3 spans 14 amino acids. Looked up from germline, CDR1 is MGHRA and CDR2 is YSYEKL. Trimming removed 2 bases from V and 8 bases from J, with 13 bases in between. The CDR3 nucleotides are TGCGCCAGCAGCCAACAATATTTCCCCGATGAGCAGTTCCTC. This encodes CASSQQYFPDEQFL.

About this clonotype itself: A much larger clone lies one base from this, so it may be a read error. The gene calls are TRBV6-2 or TRBV6-3 and TRBJ2-2; 14 bases are shared with TRBD2. Per the germline V gene, CDR1 is MNHEY and CDR2 is SVGEGT. V was clipped by 0 bases and J by 3 bases; unmatched bases: 0. CDR3 length equals 17 residues. The CDR3: CASSYSTSGGDTGELFF. CDR3 DNA sequence: TGTGCCAGCAGTTACTCGACTAGCGGGGGGGACACCGGGGAGCTGTTTTTT.

This clonotype was detected only a few times. A much larger clone lies one base from this, so it may be a read error. The genes are TRBV4-1 and TRBJ2-7, with D perhaps matching TRBD1 or TRBD2 (5 bases each). CDR3 length: 13 residues. Per the germline V gene, CDR1 is MGHRA and CDR2 is YSYEKL. CDR3 sequence: CDSSQGPAGEQYF. The CDR3 DNA sequence: TGCGACAGCAGCCAGGGACCTGCGGGCGAGCAGTACTTC.

Of note for this clonotype: A much larger clone differs from this one at a single base, so this may be a read error. This chain joins TRBV4-3 and TRBJ2-5, with 7 bases fitting TRBD2. The CDR3 has 16 residues. In germline, CDR1 is LGHNA, CDR2 YSLEER. In DNA form, the CDR3 reads TGCGCCAGCAGCCAAGACCCGGGAGGCCTTGGGGAGACCCGGTACTTC. It is translated as CASSQDPGGLGETRYF.

This clonotype was seen a few times. A much larger clone lies one base from this, so it may be a read error. The DNA of the CDR3 is TGTGCCAGCAGCTTAGTAAGGGGAGTACTCTATAATTCACCCCTCCACTTT. This gives the protein CASSLVRGVLYNSPLHF. J is TRBJ1-6 and V is TRBV11-2; a possible D gene is TRBD1 (5 bases). Germline CDR1 SGHAT, CDR2 FQNNGV. Trimming took 1 base from V and 3 from J, leaving 13 bases between them. The CDR3 runs 17 residues. Drawing the rest from reference TRBV11-2 and TRBJ1-6, the complete variable domain is EAGVAQSPRYKIIEKRQSVAFWCNPISGHATLYWYQQILGQGPKLLIQFQNNGVVDDSQLPKDRFSAERLKGVDSTLKIQPAKLEDSAVYLCASSLVRGVLYNSPLHFGNGTRLTVT.

CDR3 sequence reads: CASSITLAGGILNEQFF. Here the CDR3 DNA reads TGTGCCAGTAGTATAACACTAGCGGGAGGGATTCTAAATGAGCAGTTCTTC. The chain is built from TRBV19 and TRBJ2-1; 13 nucleotides agree with TRBD2. In germline, CDR1 is LNHDA, CDR2 SQIVND (reference sequence). J gave up 7 bases and V 2 bases, and 8 bases lay outside the gene matches. This CDR3 spans 17 amino acids.

About this clonotype itself: A much larger clone differs from this one at a single base, so this may be a read error. J is TRBJ1-4 and V is TRBV5-1; 9 positions agree with TRBD1. J gave up 8 bases and V 4 bases, and 6 bases lay outside the gene matches. The CDR3 runs to 14 residues. Looked up from germline, CDR1 is SGHRS and CDR2 is YFSETQ. The CDR3 protein is CASSPDRGKEKLFF. The CDR3 DNA is TGCGCCAGCAGCCCGGACAGGGGAAAAGAAAAACTGTTTTTT.

The rearrangement uses TRBV12-3 or TRBV12-4 and TRBJ2-1; D remains unclear. The CDR3 totals 15 residues. V was shortened by 1 base and J by 2 bases, with 9 bases between the two germline ends. CDR3 loop: CASSLGSGPYNEQFF. CDR3 bases: TGTGCCAGCAGTTTAGGGTCAGGCCCCTACAATGAGCAGTTCTTC.

As concerns this clonotype: A much larger clonotype is one base distant, so this may be a read error. This chain uses TRBV20-1 with TRBJ2-7; the D is unclear. The germline CDR1 and CDR2 sequences are DFQATT and SNEGSKA (reference sequence). The CDR3 length is 13 residues. The CDR3 is CSARDPTSYEQCF. CDR3 nucleotides: TGCAGTGCTAGAGATCCTACAAGTTACGAGCAGTGCTTC.

Many counts were recorded for this clonotype. The chain carries TRBV25-1 and TRBJ2-7; no firm D call. The CDR3 totals 11 residues. V lost 6 bases and J 0 bases, leaving 3 bases between the germline ends. Looked up from germline, CDR1 is MGHDK and CDR2 is SYGVNS. The chain's CDR3 is CASSDSYEQYF. CDR3 DNA sequence: TGTGCCAGCAGCGACTCCTACGAGCAGTACTTC.

Many counts were recorded for this clonotype. The chain combines TRBV6-6 with TRBJ2-7; D possibly corresponds to TRBD1 (5 bases). In germline, CDR1 is MNHNY, CDR2 SVGAGI (reference sequence). The CDR3 totals 18 residues. V lost 2 bases and J 3 bases, leaving 23 bases between the germline ends. The CDR3 region has the DNA TGTGCCAGCAGTTACGGACATACCGGGTTTGCGGATCTCTACGAGCAGTACTTC. Translating gives CASSYGHTGFADLYEQYF.

Comment on this clonotype: It may be a read error: a sequence one base away is much more abundant. The rearrangement uses TRBV4-1 and TRBJ1-5; D gene unclear. From germline, CDR1 is MGHRA and CDR2 YSYEKL. This CDR3 spans 12 amino acids. CDR3 DNA sequence: TGCGCCAGCAGCCAGGAAAATCAGCCCCTGCATTTT. Translation gives CASSQENQPLHF.

This clonotype showed up just once. With a much larger clone just one base away, this may be a read error. V and J are TRBV25-1 and TRBJ2-7; perhaps TRBD2 as D (6 bases). Between the trimmed V and J ends, which lost 4 bases and 9 bases, there was a span of 16 bases. The CDR3 is 13 residues long. Looked up from germline, CDR1 is MGHDK and CDR2 is SYGVNS. This chain's CDR3 is CASSGTSGGGQYF. The DNA of the CDR3 is TGTGCCAGCAGTGGAACCTCCGGGGGTGGGCAGTACTTC.

The table lists this clonotype with many counts. The chain links TRBV7-2 to TRBJ2-7, with TRBD2 matching 8 bases. The CDR3 loop spans 16 amino acids. Trimming removed 5 bases from V and 4 bases from J; junction bases left unmatched: 13. Germline V CDR1 and CDR2: SGHTA, FQGNSA. The CDR3 region has the DNA TGTGCCAGCAGCGCCCCCGGGACTAGTAAGGGTTACGAGCAGTACTTC. It translates to CASSAPGTSKGYEQYF.

The table lists this clonotype with a count of one. The chain recombines TRBV7-2 with TRBJ1-1; tentatively, D is TRBD1 (5 bases). Germline CDR1 reads SGHTA; CDR2 reads FQGNSA. The V end lost 0 bases, the J end lost 3 bases, and 14 bases lay between the germline ends. This CDR3 contains 16 residues. For the CDR3, the DNA is TGTGCCAGCAGCTTAGCCGGGGGTGGCACGTACACTGAAGCTTTCTTT. This translates into CASSLAGGGTYTEAFF. The full variable domain, completed using reference TRBV7-2 and TRBJ1-1, is GAGVSQSPSNKVTEKGKDVELRCDPISGHTALYWYRQSLGQGLEFLIYFQGNSAPDKSGLPSDRFSAERTGGSVSTLTIQRTQQEDSAVYLCASSLAGGGTYTEAFFGQGTRLTVV.

This clonotype was seen at least ten times. The chain joins TRBV6-2 or TRBV6-3 to TRBJ1-5, with D unclear. The V and J ends lost 2 bases and 0 bases respectively, with 14 bases between them. In germline, CDR1 is MNHEY, CDR2 SVGEGT. The CDR3 spans 17 residues. CDR3 DNA sequence: TGTGCCAGCAGTTACATCTCCCGGCGGCCTAGCAATCAGCCCCAGCATTTT. It codes for CASSYISRRPSNQPQHF.

At least ten counts were recorded for this clonotype. The chain has TRBV7-9 and TRBJ1-5; 8 bases align to TRBD1. Germline V gene sequence: CDR1 SEHNR, CDR2 FQNEAQ (reference sequence). This CDR3 is built from 15 residues. The junction had 8 bases not matched to a gene; V was cut back by 5 bases and J by 5 bases. Here the CDR3 reads CASSAGGQGDQPQHF. CDR3 nucleotides: TGTGCCAGCAGCGCCGGCGGACAGGGCGATCAGCCCCAGCATTTT.

The table lists this clonotype with many counts. J is TRBJ2-3 and V is TRBV28; perhaps TRBD1 as D (6 bases). Germline V gives CDR1 MDHEN, CDR2 SYDVKM. Trimming shortened V by 7 bases and J by 3 bases, and 11 bases separated the two germline ends. CDR3 length: 13 residues. The DNA of the CDR3 is TGTGCCAGCACGGACAGATTAACAGATACGCAGTATTTT. It is translated as CASTDRLTDTQYF.

In its sample, this clonotype was seen a few times. The rearrangement uses TRBV12-5 and TRBJ2-7, with 8 bases lining up with TRBD2. The germline V gene encodes CDR1 LGHNT and CDR2 FRNRAP. The CDR3 has 12 residues. V was clipped by 5 bases and J by 3 bases; unmatched bases: 0. CDR3 nucleotide sequence: TGTGCTAGTGGTGGGACTAGCTACGAGCAGTACTTC. Translated, it gives CASGGTSYEQYF.

This clonotype has ten or more counts. V is TRBV28 and J is TRBJ2-7, with TRBD2 matching over 7 bases. Per the germline V gene, CDR1 is MDHEN and CDR2 is SYDVKM. This CDR3 spans 16 amino acids. Losses at the gene ends were 5 bases for V and 2 bases for J; bases not matched to a gene: 12. CDR3 sequence (DNA): TGTGCCAGCAGTAAGGACGGGGCGGGAGTGACCTACGAGCAGTACTTC. Its translation: CASSKDGAGVTYEQYF.

This clonotype was observed at least ten times. This chain connects TRBV23-1 to TRBJ1-1, with D tentatively TRBD1 (5 bases). TRBV23-1 is noted as an ORF with a role that remains uncertain. Trimming stripped 4 bases from V and 3 bases from J, with 21 bases between. This CDR3 is 17 amino acids long. The CDR3 sequence: CASSPAHPGTADTEAFF. In DNA, the CDR3 is TGCGCCAGCAGTCCAGCACATCCCGGGACCGCGGACACTGAAGCTTTCTTT.

This clonotype was detected many times. This chain uses TRBV2 with TRBJ2-5, with unresolved D. Germline V gene lookup returns CDR1 SNHLY and CDR2 FYNNEI. Trimming pared 3 bases from V and 5 bases from J, leaving 13 bases between. CDR3 length equals 14 residues. The CDR3 coding sequence is TGTGCCAGCAGTGACCCGAGGTACACGGAGACCCAGTACTTC. This codes for CASSDPRYTETQYF.

This clonotype was seen many times. The genes are TRBV27 and TRBJ2-2; the D is unclear. CDR1 MNHEY and CDR2 SMNVEV come from the germline V gene (reference sequence). Trimming cost V 2 bases and J 6 bases, with 4 bases left between them. This CDR3 comprises 12 residues. CDR3: CASSLVAGELFF. The CDR3 DNA reads TGTGCCAGCAGTTTAGTAGCCGGGGAGCTGTTTTTT.

In its sample, this clonotype was seen many times. The gene calls are TRBV5-5 and TRBJ2-7; tentatively, D is TRBD2 (6 bases). V lost 0 bases and J 0 bases, leaving 10 bases between the germline ends. This CDR3 has 15 residues. In germline, CDR1 is SGHKS, CDR2 YYEKEE (reference sequence). CDR3 sequence (DNA): TGTGCCAGCAGCTTGGCCGGGGGTCACTCCTACGAGCAGTACTTC. This encodes CASSLAGGHSYEQYF. The whole variable domain, remainder taken from reference TRBV5-5 and TRBJ2-7, is DAGVTQSPTHLIKTRGQQVTLRCSPISGHKSVSWYQQVLGQGPQFIFQYYEKEERGRGNFPDRFSARQFPNYSSELNVNALLLGDSALYLCASSLAGGHSYEQYFGPGTRLTVT.